This TCR beta chain is drawn from a study of blood T cells in healthy people across ages. Overall study findings and caveats: Getting older went along with TCR beta diversity per million T cells dropping roughly linearly. Estimated diversity that came from one million T cells was considered an underestimate. Compared with aged donors, long-lived donors showed fewer expanded clones, suggesting selection.

Using a J-beta primer mix together with a sample-barcoded 5' primer, a second PCR was run for about 6 to 12 cycles. In TCRdb, the 5' RACE reads were re-called with MiXCR into one record per CDR3 protein. The sample consists of more than 750,000 distinct CDR3 sequences, about 27% of them appearing once. The V gene's germline CDR1 is MNHEY and CDR2 SVGEGT. Trimming pared 0 bases from V and 1 base from J, leaving 12 bases between. There are 16 residues in the CDR3. As regards this clonotype: The target antigen is unknown.

The same data also contributed to another study, on T cells of mothers and their children.

This TCR was sampled from a woman between 35 and 50 years old in good health. This chain uses TRBV6-2 or TRBV6-3 with TRBJ1-2; D ambiguous. The source material was blood. CDR3 DNA sequence: TGTGCCAGCAGTTACTCGAGTGGTGACAATAACTATGGCTACACCTTC. It is translated as CASSYSSGDNNYGYTF.